This is a list of T cell receptor beta chains from one sample in a study of beta chain features in type 1 diabetes. Sequencing was performed with immunoSEQ multiplex PCR; in TCRdb, only in-frame clones are kept and a portion is missing. This sample carries fewer than 650,000 clones, around 15% of them seen once, and the ten largest clones take around 0.1%. Sequencing was done on a sample of naive CD4+ T cells from blood. The receptors stem from a young man in good health. CDR3s leave out the opening cysteine and the closing phenylalanine or tryptophan. Expanded clones get a size class; other rows say once, few or many, or leave the size out.

>TRBJ1-2|TRBV5-1|-
ASSLSRVGYT
>TRBJ2-5|TRBV7-3|few
ASSLVAKETQY
>TRBJ2-6|TRBV7-2|-
ASSPRVAGANVLT
>TRBJ2-3|TRBV7-2|few
ASSSLPGLGLDTQY
>TRBJ1-3|TRBV7-2|few
ASSQRTGRSGNTIY
>TRBJ1-1|TRBV18|-
ASSPQGSTEAF
>TRBJ2-2|TRBV9|few
ASSVAGRQVGTTGELF
>TRBJ2-2|TRBV4-3|few
ASSQVASGELF
>TRBJ2-7|TRBV7-2|few
ASSSGQKYEQY
>TRBJ2-1|TRBV18|few
ASSPPGLAGGGSNEQF
>TRBJ2-3|TRBV7-3|-
ASSSESTDTQY
>TRBJ1-4|TRBV7-9|-
ASSLTGIDNEKLF
>TRBJ2-3|TRBV7-8|few
ASSLLWTGASDTQY
>TRBJ1-2|TRBV5-8|-
ASSLGQEGYGYT
>TRBJ1-5|TRBV5-4|-
ASSLRGPNQPQH
>TRBJ2-1|TRBV5-1|few
ASSPGGSGGKYNEQF
>TRBJ2-2|TRBV18|-
ASSEDFALLNTGELF
>TRBJ1-1|TRBV7-9|-
ASSPEWDTEAF
>TRBJ2-3|TRBV7-3|-
ASSFVGTDTQY
>TRBJ2-5|TRBV29-1|few
SGRRGETQY
>TRBJ2-5|TRBV11-2|-
ASVRDRGGETQY
>TRBJ2-1|TRBV7-2|few
ASSRDYLEQF
>TRBJ2-3|TRBV6-5|few
ASRFGGI
>TRBJ1-1|TRBV7-2|-
ASSPKSVNTEAF
>TRBJ2-4|TRBV6-6|-
ASSTQVLAKNIQY
>TRBJ2-1|TRBV7-3|-
ASSLTPSGGLHEQF